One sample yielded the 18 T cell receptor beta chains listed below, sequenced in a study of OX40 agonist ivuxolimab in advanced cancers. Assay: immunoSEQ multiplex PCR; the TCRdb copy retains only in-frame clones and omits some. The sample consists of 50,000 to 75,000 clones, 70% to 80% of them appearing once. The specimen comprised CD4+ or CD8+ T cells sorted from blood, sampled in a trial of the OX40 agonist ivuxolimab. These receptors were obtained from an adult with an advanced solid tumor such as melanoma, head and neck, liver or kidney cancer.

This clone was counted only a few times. In DNA, the CDR3 is TGTGCCAGCAGCTTAGCGTGGACAGATACGCAGTATTTT. Translated, it gives CASSLAWTDTQYF. The chain combines TRBV7-9 with TRBJ2-3; D is unclear. There are 13 residues in the CDR3. V was pared by 0 bases and J by 3 bases, with 4 bases between. Germline V gene lookup returns CDR1 SEHNR and CDR2 FQNEAQ (reference sequence).

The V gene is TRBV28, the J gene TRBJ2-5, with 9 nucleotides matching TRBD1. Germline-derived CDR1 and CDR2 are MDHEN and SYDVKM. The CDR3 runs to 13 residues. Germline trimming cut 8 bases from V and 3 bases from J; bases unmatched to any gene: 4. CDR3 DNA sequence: TGTGCCAGCGCCGGGACAGGGAAAGAGACCCAGTACTTC. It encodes CASAGTGKETQYF.

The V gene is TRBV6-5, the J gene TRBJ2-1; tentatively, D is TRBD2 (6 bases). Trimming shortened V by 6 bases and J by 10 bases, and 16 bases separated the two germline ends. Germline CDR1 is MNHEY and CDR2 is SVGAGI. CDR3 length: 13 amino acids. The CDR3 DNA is TGTGCCAGCAGGAAGACTAGGATGGGGGAGCAGTTCTTC. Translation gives CASRKTRMGEQFF.

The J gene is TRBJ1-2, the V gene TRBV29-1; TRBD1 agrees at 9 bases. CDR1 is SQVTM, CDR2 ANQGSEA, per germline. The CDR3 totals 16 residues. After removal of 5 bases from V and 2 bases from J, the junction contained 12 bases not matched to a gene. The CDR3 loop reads CSVLNPPGQGNYGYTF. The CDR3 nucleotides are TGCAGCGTTTTAAATCCGCCGGGACAGGGCAACTATGGCTACACCTTC.

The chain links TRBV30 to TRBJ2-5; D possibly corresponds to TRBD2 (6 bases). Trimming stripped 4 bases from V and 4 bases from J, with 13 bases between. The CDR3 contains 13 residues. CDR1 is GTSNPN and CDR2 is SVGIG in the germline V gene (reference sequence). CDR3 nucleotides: TGTGCCTGGACCACTAGCTCCCCAGAGACCCAGTACTTC. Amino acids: CAWTTSSPETQYF.

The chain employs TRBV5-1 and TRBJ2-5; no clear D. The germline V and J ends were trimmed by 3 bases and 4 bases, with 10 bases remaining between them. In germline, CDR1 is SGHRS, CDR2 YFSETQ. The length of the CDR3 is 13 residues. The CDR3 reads CASSSPPGETQYF. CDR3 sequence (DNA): TGCGCCAGCAGCTCGCCCCCAGGAGAGACCCAGTACTTC. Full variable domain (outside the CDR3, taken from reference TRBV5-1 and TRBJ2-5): KAGVTQTPRYLIKTRGQQVTLSCSPISGHRSVSWYQQTPGQGLQFLFEYFSETQRNKGNFPGRFSGRQFSNSRSEMNVSTLELGDSALYLCASSSPPGETQYFGPGTRLLVL.

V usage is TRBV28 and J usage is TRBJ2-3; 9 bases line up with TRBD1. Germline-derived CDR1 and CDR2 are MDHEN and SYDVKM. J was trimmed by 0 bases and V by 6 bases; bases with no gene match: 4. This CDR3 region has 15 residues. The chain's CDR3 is CASRGQGPSTDTQYF. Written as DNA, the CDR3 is TGTGCCAGCAGGGGACAGGGACCTAGCACAGATACGCAGTATTTT. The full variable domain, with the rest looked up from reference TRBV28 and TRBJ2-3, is DVKVTQSSRYLVKRTGEKVFLECVQDMDHENMFWYRQDPGLGLRLIYFSYDVKMKEKGDIPEGYSVSREKKERFSLILESASTNQTSMYLCASRGQGPSTDTQYFGPGTRLTVL.

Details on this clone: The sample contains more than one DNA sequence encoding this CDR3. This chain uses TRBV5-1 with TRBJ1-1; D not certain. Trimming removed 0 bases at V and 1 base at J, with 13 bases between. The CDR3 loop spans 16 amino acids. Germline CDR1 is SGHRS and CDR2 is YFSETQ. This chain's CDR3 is CASSLGPGGGNTEAFF. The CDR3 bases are TGCGCCAGCAGCTTGGGCCCAGGTGGCGGGAACACTGAAGCTTTCTTT.

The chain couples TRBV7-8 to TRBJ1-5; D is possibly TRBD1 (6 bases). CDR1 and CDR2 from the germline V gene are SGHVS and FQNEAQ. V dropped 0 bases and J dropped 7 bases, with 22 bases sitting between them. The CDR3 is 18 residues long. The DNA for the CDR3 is TGTGCCAGCAGCTTAGCCCGGAGGACAGAGGGGCTATACCAGCCCCAGCATTTT. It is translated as CASSLARRTEGLYQPQHF.

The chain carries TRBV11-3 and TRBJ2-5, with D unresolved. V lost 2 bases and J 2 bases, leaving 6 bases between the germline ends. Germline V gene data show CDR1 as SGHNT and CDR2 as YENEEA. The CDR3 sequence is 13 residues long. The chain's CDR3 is CASSLQQQETQYF. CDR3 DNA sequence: TGTGCCAGCAGCTTACAACAACAAGAGACCCAGTACTTC.

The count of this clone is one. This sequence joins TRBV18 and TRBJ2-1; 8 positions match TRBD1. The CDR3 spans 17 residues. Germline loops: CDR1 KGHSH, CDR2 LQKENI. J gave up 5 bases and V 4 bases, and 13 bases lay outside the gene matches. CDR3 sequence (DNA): TGTGCCAGCTCACGGGACCAAAGGACAGGGACGGACAATGAGCAGTTCTTC. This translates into CASSRDQRTGTDNEQFF.

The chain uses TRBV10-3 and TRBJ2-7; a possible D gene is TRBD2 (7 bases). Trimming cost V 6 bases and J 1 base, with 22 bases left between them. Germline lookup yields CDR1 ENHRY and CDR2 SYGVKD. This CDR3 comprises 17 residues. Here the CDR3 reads CAIRRTRVDQGSYEQYF. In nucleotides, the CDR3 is TGTGCCATCAGAAGGACTAGAGTCGACCAGGGGTCCTACGAGCAGTACTTC.

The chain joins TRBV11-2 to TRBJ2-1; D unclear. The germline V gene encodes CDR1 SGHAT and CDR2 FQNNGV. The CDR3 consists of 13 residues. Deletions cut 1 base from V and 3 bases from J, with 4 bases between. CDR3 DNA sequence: TGTGCCAGCAGCTTAGTTAGCTACAATGAGCAGTTCTTC. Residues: CASSLVSYNEQFF.

Here the CDR3 reads CASSGQGADHQFF. CDR3 nucleotide sequence: TGCGCCAGCAGTGGACAGGGGGCCGATCATCAGTTCTTC. The gene calls are TRBV10-2 and TRBJ2-1, with TRBD1 matching over 10 bases. Germline V CDR1 and CDR2: WSHSY, SAAADI. The CDR3 runs to 13 residues. V lost 4 bases and J lost 13; bases outside the gene matches: 7.

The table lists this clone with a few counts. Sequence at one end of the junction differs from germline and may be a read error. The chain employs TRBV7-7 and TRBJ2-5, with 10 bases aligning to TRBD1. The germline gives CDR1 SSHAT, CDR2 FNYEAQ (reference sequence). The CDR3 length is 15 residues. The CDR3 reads CASSPGTGVGETQYF. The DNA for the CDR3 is TGTGCTAGCAGCCCCGGGACAGGGGTTGGGGAGACCCAGTACTTC.

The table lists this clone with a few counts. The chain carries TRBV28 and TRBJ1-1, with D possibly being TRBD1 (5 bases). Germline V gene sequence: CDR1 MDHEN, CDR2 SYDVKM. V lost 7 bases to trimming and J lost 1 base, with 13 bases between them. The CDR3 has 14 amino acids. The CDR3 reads CASKRRGQNTEAFF. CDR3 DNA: TGTGCCAGCAAGCGCCGGGGCCAGAACACTGAAGCTTTCTTT.

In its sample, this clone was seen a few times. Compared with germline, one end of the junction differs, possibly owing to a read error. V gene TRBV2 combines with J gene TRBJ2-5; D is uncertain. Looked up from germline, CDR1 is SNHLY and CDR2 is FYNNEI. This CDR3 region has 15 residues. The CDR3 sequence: CASSEAPPKQETQYF. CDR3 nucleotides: TGTGCCAGCAGCGAAGCGCCGCCCAAACAAGAGACCCAGTACTTC.

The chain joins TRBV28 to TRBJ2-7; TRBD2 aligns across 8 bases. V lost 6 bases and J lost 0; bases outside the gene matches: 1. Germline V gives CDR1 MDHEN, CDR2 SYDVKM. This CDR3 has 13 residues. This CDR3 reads CASSRGGSYEQYF. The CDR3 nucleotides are TGTGCCAGCAGCCGGGGGGGCTCCTACGAGCAGTACTTC.